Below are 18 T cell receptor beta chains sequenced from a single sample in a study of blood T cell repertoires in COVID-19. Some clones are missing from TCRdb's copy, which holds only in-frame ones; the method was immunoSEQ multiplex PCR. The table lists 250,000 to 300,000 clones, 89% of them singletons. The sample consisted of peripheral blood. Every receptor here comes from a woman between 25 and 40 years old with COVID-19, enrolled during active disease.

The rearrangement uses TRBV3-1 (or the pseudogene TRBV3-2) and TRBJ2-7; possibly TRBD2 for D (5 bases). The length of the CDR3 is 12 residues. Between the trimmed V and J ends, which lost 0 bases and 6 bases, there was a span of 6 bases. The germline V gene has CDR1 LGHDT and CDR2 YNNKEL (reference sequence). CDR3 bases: TGTGCCAGCAGCCAAGATGGGAGCGAGCAGTACTTC. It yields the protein CASSQDGSEQYF.

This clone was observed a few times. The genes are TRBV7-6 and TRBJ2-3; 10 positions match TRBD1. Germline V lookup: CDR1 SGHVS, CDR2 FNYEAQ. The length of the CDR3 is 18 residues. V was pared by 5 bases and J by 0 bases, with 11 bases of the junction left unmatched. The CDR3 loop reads CASSPDRGRPFSTDTQYF. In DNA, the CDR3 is TGTGCCAGCAGCCCCGACAGGGGGCGTCCTTTTAGCACAGATACGCAGTATTTT.

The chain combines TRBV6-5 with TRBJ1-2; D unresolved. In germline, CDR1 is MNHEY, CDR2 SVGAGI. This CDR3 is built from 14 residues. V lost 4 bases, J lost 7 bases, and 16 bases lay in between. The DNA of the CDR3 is TGTGCCAGCAGTTTTTACAGCCGTCCAGGTGGCTACACCTTC. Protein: CASSFYSRPGGYTF.

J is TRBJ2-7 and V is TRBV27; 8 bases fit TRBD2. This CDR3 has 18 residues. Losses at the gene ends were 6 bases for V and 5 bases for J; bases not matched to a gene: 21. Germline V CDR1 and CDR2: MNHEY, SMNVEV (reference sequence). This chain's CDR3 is CASSPLRLRGGRAHEQYF. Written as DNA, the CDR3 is TGTGCCAGCAGCCCATTAAGACTACGGGGGGGCAGGGCCCACGAGCAGTACTTC.

Here the CDR3 DNA reads TGTGCCAGCACCCCCACGGGAGGGGGCACTGAAGCTTTCTTT. Residues: CASTPTGGGTEAFF. The gene calls are TRBV27 and TRBJ1-1, with D possibly matching TRBD1 (6 bases). The V and J ends lost 7 bases and 4 bases respectively, with 16 bases between them. The CDR3 sequence is 14 residues long. The germline V gene has CDR1 MNHEY and CDR2 SMNVEV (reference sequence).

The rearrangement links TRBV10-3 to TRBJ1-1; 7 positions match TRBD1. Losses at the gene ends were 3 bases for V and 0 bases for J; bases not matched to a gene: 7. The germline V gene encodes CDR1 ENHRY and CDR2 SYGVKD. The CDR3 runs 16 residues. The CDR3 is CAISDSPRGMNTEAFF. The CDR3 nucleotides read TGTGCCATCAGTGACAGCCCCAGGGGGATGAACACTGAAGCTTTCTTT.

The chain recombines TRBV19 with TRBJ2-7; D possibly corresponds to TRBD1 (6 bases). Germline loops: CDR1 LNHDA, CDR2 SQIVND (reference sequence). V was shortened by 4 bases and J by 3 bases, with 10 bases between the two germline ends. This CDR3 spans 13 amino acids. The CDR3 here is CASSRDIVYEQYF. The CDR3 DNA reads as TGTGCCAGTAGTAGGGACATCGTCTACGAGCAGTACTTC. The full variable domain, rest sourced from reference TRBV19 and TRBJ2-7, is DGGITQSPKYLFRKEGQNVTLSCEQNLNHDAMYWYRQDPGQGLRLIYYSQIVNDFQKGDIAEGYSVSREKKESFPLTVTSAQKNPTAFYLCASSRDIVYEQYFGPGTRLTVT.

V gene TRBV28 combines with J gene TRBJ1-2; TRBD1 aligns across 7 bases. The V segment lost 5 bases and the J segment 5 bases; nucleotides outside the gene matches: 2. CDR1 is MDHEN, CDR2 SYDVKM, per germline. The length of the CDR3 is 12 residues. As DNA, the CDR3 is TGTGCCAGCAGTCCGACAGGGTATGGCTACACCTTC. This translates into CASSPTGYGYTF.

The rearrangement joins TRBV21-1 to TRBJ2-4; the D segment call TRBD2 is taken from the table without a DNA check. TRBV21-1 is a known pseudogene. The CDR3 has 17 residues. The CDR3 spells CASSKGPSGGPKNIQYF. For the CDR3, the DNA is TGTGCCAGCAGCAAAGGACCTAGCGGGGGCCCCAAAAACATTCAGTACTTC.

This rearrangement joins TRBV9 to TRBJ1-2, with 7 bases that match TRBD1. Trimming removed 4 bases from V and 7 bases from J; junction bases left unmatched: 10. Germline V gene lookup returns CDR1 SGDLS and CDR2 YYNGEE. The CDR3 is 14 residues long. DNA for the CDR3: TGTGCCAGCAGCTCTGGAGACAGGGCGCGTGGCTACACCTTC. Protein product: CASSSGDRARGYTF. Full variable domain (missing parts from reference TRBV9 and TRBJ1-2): DSGVTQTPKHLITATGQRVTLRCSPRSGDLSVYWYQQSLDQGLQFLIQYYNGEERAKGNILERFSAQQFPDLHSELNLSSLELGDSALYFCASSSGDRARGYTFGSGTRLTVV.

Here the CDR3 DNA reads TGCAGCGTTGAAGGGGACCCGGGACACCCCTACGAGCAGTACTTC. Encoded protein: CSVEGDPGHPYEQYF. The chain joins TRBV29-1 to TRBJ2-7; possibly TRBD1 for D (6 bases). V was pared by 1 base and J by 2 bases, with 15 bases between. Germline-derived CDR1 and CDR2 are SQVTM and ANQGSEA. The CDR3 is 15 amino acids.

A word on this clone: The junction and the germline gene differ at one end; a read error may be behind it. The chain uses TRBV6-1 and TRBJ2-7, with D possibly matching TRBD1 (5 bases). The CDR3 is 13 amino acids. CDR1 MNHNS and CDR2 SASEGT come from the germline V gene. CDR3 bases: TGTGCCAGCAATGAACAGGTGCGATCCGAGCAGTACTTC. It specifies CASNEQVRSEQYF.

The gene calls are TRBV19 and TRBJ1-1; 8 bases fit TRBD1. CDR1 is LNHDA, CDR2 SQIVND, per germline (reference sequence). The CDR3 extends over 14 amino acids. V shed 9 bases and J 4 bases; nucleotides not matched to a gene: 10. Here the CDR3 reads CASLFRGLVTEAFF. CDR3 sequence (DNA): TGTGCCAGCTTGTTCAGGGGGCTAGTCACTGAAGCTTTCTTT.

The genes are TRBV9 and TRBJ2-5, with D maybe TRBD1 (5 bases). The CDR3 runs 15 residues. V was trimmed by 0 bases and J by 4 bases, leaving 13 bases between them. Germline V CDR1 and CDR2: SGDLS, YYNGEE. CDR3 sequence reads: CASSVGGGPAETQYF. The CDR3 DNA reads TGTGCCAGCAGCGTAGGGGGCGGACCCGCAGAGACCCAGTACTTC.

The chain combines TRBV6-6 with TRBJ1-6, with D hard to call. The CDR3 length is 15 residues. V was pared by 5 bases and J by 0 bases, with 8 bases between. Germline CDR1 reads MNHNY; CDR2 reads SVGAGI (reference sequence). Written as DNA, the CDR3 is TGTGCCAGCAGTCACATCAGCTCCTATAATTCACCCCTCCACTTT. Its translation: CASSHISSYNSPLHF.

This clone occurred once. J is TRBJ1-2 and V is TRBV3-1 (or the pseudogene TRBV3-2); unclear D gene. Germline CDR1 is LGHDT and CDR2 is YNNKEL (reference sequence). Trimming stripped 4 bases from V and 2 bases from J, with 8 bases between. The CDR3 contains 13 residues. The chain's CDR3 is CASSLTDNYGYTF. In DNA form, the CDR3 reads TGTGCCAGCAGCCTTACAGACAACTATGGCTACACCTTC.

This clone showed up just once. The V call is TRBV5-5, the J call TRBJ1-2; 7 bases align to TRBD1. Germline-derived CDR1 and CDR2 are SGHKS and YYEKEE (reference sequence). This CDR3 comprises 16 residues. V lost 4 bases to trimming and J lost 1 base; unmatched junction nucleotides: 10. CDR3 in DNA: TGTGCCAGCAGCGTCCTGCCGGGACAGCTTAACTATGGCTACACCTTC. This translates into CASSVLPGQLNYGYTF.

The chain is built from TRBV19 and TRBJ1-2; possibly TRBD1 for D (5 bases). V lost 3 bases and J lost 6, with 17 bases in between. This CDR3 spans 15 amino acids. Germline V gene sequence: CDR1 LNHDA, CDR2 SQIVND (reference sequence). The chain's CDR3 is CASSIRPRGSDGYTF. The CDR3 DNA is TGTGCCAGTAGTATCCGTCCCCGGGGGTCGGATGGCTACACCTTC.